The next 9 T cell receptor beta chains were all read from a single sample in a study of blood T cell repertoires in COVID-19. Sequencing used immunoSEQ multiplex PCR; TCRdb keeps in-frame clones, though not all of them. Here the sample spans approximately 210,000 clones, roughly nine tenths being singletons. The sequencing input was PBMCs or T cells enriched from blood (not recorded which). The receptors shown here come from a woman aged 25 to 39 who had recovered from COVID-19.

CDR3 DNA sequence: TGTGCCAGCAGTTACTCGACTGTTACAGATACGCAGTATTTT. This codes for CASSYSTVTDTQYF. V usage is TRBV6-2 or TRBV6-3 and J usage is TRBJ2-3, with D uncertain. Germline values: CDR1 MNHEY, CDR2 SVGEGT. V lost 0 bases to trimming and J lost 3 bases, with 7 bases between them. The CDR3 is made up of 14 amino acids.

This chain joins TRBV11-3 and TRBJ1-2; 7 nucleotides align to TRBD1. Germline CDR1 is SGHNT and CDR2 is YENEEA. The CDR3 spans 14 residues. J was trimmed by 4 bases and V by 5 bases; bases with no gene match: 7. The CDR3 sequence is CASSITGAAYGYTF. The CDR3 DNA reads as TGTGCCAGCAGCATCACAGGGGCCGCCTATGGCTACACCTTC.

The rearrangement uses TRBV7-2 and TRBJ2-1; a weak D match, TRBD2 (7 bases). The CDR3 has 17 residues. With 5 bases removed from V and 0 bases from J, the gap between germline ends came to 17 bases. Germline V gives CDR1 SGHTA, CDR2 FQGNSA. For the CDR3, the DNA is TGTGCCAGCAGCGACCCTGGGGGGGCCTTCTCCTACAATGAGCAGTTCTTC. It translates to CASSDPGGAFSYNEQFF.

V is TRBV20-1 and J is TRBJ2-7, with 7 bases fitting TRBD2. There are 11 residues in the CDR3. V dropped 3 bases and J dropped 6; count of bases not matched to a gene: 2. Germline-derived CDR1 and CDR2 are DFQATT and SNEGSKA (reference sequence). The CDR3 region has the DNA TGCAGTGCTAGCACGGGGGGCGAGCAGTACTTC. Translated, it gives CSASTGGEQYF.

V gene TRBV24-1 combines with J gene TRBJ2-1, with 8 bases fitting TRBD2. This CDR3 has 18 residues. Trimming removed 4 bases from V and 6 bases from J; junction bases left unmatched: 16. Germline V gene lookup returns CDR1 KGHDR and CDR2 SFDVKD. CDR3 in amino acids: CATSDPSSGGMTANEQFF. The CDR3 coding sequence is TGTGCCACCAGTGACCCATCCTCGGGGGGGATGACCGCCAATGAGCAGTTCTTC.

V is TRBV29-1 and J is TRBJ1-1; D gene uncertain. This CDR3 comprises 11 residues. Between the trimmed V and J ends, which lost 6 bases and 6 bases, there was a span of 11 bases. Germline CDR1 SQVTM, CDR2 ANQGSEA. CDR3 amino acids: CSVLPGSEAFF. CDR3 DNA sequence: TGCAGCGTCCTGCCGGGGTCTGAAGCTTTCTTT.

V and J are TRBV5-1 and TRBJ1-2, with 8 bases fitting TRBD1. CDR3 length equals 14 residues. The junction had 5 bases not matched to a gene; V was cut back by 3 bases and J by 4 bases. Germline values: CDR1 SGHRS, CDR2 YFSETQ. CDR3 in DNA: TGCGCCAGCAGCTCCGGACAGGGTCCCTATGGCTACACCTTC. Protein: CASSSGQGPYGYTF.

V usage is TRBV19 and J usage is TRBJ1-1, with 7 bases aligning to TRBD1. This CDR3 comprises 13 residues. CDR1 and CDR2 (germline): LNHDA, SQIVND (reference sequence). V lost 9 bases and J lost 4; bases outside the gene matches: 8. The DNA of the CDR3 is TGTGCCAGCCGGACAGGTGGGGGCACTGAAGCTTTCTTT. This sequence encodes CASRTGGGTEAFF.

The chain joins TRBV5-1 to TRBJ2-3; 8 positions match TRBD2. The germline gives CDR1 SGHRS, CDR2 YFSETQ. This CDR3 is 16 amino acids long. With 4 bases clipped from V and 2 bases from J, the junction kept 9 bases outside the gene matches. CDR3 in amino acids: CASSPGIAGFTDTQYF. The CDR3 DNA is TGCGCCAGCAGCCCGGGGATAGCGGGGTTCACAGATACGCAGTATTTT.